This record concerns one T cell receptor (beta chain) sequence. No antigen is known for it. Clones were sequenced by immunoSEQ multiplex PCR, and TCRdb holds only the in-frame ones, with some missing. Found here are some 4,000 clones, over 70% of them singletons; the top ten hold about 7.4%. These data are taken from a study of PD-1 blockade in mismatch repair-deficient tumors. As for the study in general: Patients had more than ten mismatch repair-deficient cancer types, all previously treated and progressing.

Study-wide results and limits: Rapid post-treatment expansion, then contraction, generally preceding radiologic response, marked tumor-resident clones.

CDR3 size: 15 residues. The J segment lost 7 bases and the V segment lost 0 bases, leaving 7 bases of the junction unmatched. Looked up from germline, CDR1 is SGHDT and CDR2 is YYEEEE. As for time point: archival surgical resection tumor tissue. The clonotype was recovered from an adult with mismatch repair-deficient cancer. Sample: primary tumor tissue, taken from a patient treated with pembrolizumab. The chain combines TRBV5-6 with TRBJ2-3; 8 bases are a match to TRBD1. The CDR3 DNA follows: TGTGCCAGCAGCTTGGGGCAGGGGGCGATGCATACGCAGTATTTT. Translated: CASSLGQGAMHTQYF.